Shown below are 5 T cell receptor beta chains from a single sample sequenced in a study of T cell clones after liver transplantation. Here immunoSEQ multiplex PCR was the method, and the copy in TCRdb shows in-frame clones only, minus some. The top ten hold about 2.6% of the sample, which has about 45,000 clones, 85% to 90% seen once. This specimen was CD4+ T cells from blood, taken 24 months after liver transplant. These receptors came from a human patient who received a liver transplant. The graft donor may account for some of the T cells.

This sequence joins TRBV11-1 and TRBJ2-7, with D possibly being TRBD1 (5 bases). V dropped 6 bases and J dropped 5 bases, with 14 bases sitting between them. The CDR3 has 13 residues. The germline V gene has CDR1 SGHAT and CDR2 FQDESV (reference sequence). CDR3 DNA: TGTGCCAGCAGTCCCGACAGTAACCACGAGCAGTACTTC. Translated, it gives CASSPDSNHEQYF. Supplemented by reference TRBV11-1 and TRBJ2-7, the full variable domain reads EAEVAQSPRYKITEKSQAVAFWCDPISGHATLYWYRQILGQGPELLVQFQDESVVDDSQLPKDRFSAERLKGVDSTLKIQPAELGDSAMYLCASSPDSNHEQYFGPGTRLTVT.

This clone was found a few times. The genes are TRBV9 and TRBJ2-3; D not certain. The CDR3 length is 14 residues. Germline values: CDR1 SGDLS, CDR2 YYNGEE. V was cut by 0 bases and J by 4 bases, with 9 bases left in between. The CDR3 is CASSVAPSPDTQYF. CDR3 in DNA: TGTGCCAGCAGCGTAGCTCCGTCTCCAGATACGCAGTATTTT.

This clone turned up a few times. This chain uses TRBV4-2 with TRBJ1-1, with D possibly matching TRBD1 (5 bases). Germline values: CDR1 LGHNA, CDR2 YNFKEQ. This CDR3 is built from 15 residues. V lost 6 bases to trimming and J lost 0 bases, with 14 bases between them. The CDR3 DNA follows: TGTGCCAGCAGTCCTCAGGCCAGGGTGAACACTGAAGCTTTCTTT. This codes for CASSPQARVNTEAFF.

This clone was observed a few times. CDR3 bases: TGTGCCAGCAGCTTAGGCGGGCAGGGTGGCTACACCTTC. The encoded protein is CASSLGGQGGYTF. V gene TRBV7-9 combines with J gene TRBJ1-2; possibly TRBD1 for D (5 bases). The CDR3 has 13 residues. V was trimmed by 1 base and J by 7 bases, leaving 10 bases between them. CDR1 and CDR2 from the germline V gene are SEHNR and FQNEAQ (reference sequence).

The count of this clone is one. This rearrangement joins TRBV28 to TRBJ2-6; either TRBD1 or TRBD2 may supply D (5 bases each). V was pared by 5 bases and J by 0 bases, with 14 bases between. This CDR3 comprises 17 residues. CDR1 MDHEN and CDR2 SYDVKM come from the germline V gene. The CDR3 here is CASSPQDGGSGANVLTF. The CDR3 DNA is TGTGCCAGCAGTCCACAGGACGGAGGCTCTGGGGCCAACGTCCTGACTTTC.